This T cell receptor (beta chain) appears in the sequencing data of a study of blood T cell repertoires in COVID-19. The assay was immunoSEQ multiplex PCR, and TCRdb's table has in-frame clones only and misses some. The sample lists 200,000 to 250,000 clones; around 83% were seen once. The CDR3 contains 15 residues. Germline assignment: CDR1 SGHNT and CDR2 YYREEE (reference sequence). The V end lost 1 base, the J end lost 7 bases, and 17 bases lay between the germline ends. This receptor was taken from a man aged 50-59 years with active or convalescent COVID-19. Sequences were obtained from peripheral blood. The rearrangement joins TRBV5-4 to TRBJ1-2, with D uncertain. CDR3 loop: CASSLYPVREGGYTF. Written as DNA, the CDR3 is TGTGCCAGCAGCTTGTATCCAGTTCGGGAGGGTGGCTACACCTTC. The complete variable domain, with remaining parts taken from reference TRBV5-4 and TRBJ1-2, reads ETGVTQSPTHLIKTRGQQVTLRCSSQSGHNTVSWYQQALGQGPQFIFQYYREEENGRGNFPPRFSGLQFPNYSSELNVNALELDDSALYLCASSLYPVREGGYTFGSGTRLTVV.